The source of this T cell receptor (beta chain) is a study of molecular identifiers for immune sequencing clone quantification listed by TCRdb under 2018. Notes on the research overall: For a replicate experiment, RNA from 20,000 or 100,000 naive CD8 T cells was divided into five aliquots, and four of the five aliquots were sequenced. This methods study used CD8 T cells to benchmark TCR RNA copy counting and molecular-identifier clustering-based TCR repertoire sequencing (MIDCIRS).

The library was generated by PCR. Sequencing was carried out with an Illumina HiSeq 4000. Bulk TCR libraries were made following a previously described method, with the TCR primers given in Table S5. The Qiagen AllPrep DNA/RNA kit was used to purify total RNA. Before any analysis, reads coming from multiple sequencing runs of the same library were combined into one pool. Per the original workflow: Only reads with exact TCR constant sequence were kept, trimmed to 150 nt, and grouped by their 12-nt molecular barcodes. Reads in each barcode group were sub-clustered using a 15% Levenshtein threshold, and a quality-weighted consensus sequence was built for each RNA molecule. Non-functional sequences were discarded, and so were lower-count sequences lying one edit away from another sequence. Based on a fit of two negative binomial distributions, barcode sub-clusters having less than 20% of the maximum read count were discarded. Clones were called with MiXCR by TCRdb after fastp trimmed the public reads at Q25, and only in-frame beta chains were retained. Rows are unified per CDR3 protein, each entry keeping the most common DNA and genes. The V and J calls follow TCRdb's processing rather than the paper's. A total of about 640,000 distinct CDR3 sequences appear in this sample, 15% to 20% of them only once. 0.85% of the sample rests with the top ten.

Per the germline V gene (reference sequence), SEHNR is the CDR1 and FQNEAQ is the CDR2. V sheds 5 bases and J sheds 3 bases, leaving 19 bases between their ends. The CDR3 runs 17 residues from the cysteine to the phenylalanine. Left in the record is the CDR3 DNA by itself, 51 bases read in frame from the first base. Overall study results and their limits: In CMV-specific effector cells, clones with more than 20 RNA copies contained over 99% of molecules, whereas in naive cells such clones contained under 1% of molecules. Naive libraries contained spiked-in Jurkat TCR RNA (10 copies' worth), which is not part of the donor repertoire. Modeling gave roughly 3 recovered TCR RNA copies per cell versus 9.5 to 10 by digital PCR, implying around 33% capture efficiency. Without barcode sub-clustering, chimeric consensus sequences inflated TCR diversity; chimeras reached as high as 47%. A single cell's worth of spiked-in Jurkat TCR RNA was reported detectable even among around 1 million naive CD8 T cells. Highly expanded clone sizes could be underestimated if identical TCR molecules share a barcode.

Libraries of naive CD8 T cells were built from anywhere between about 19,000 and 1,100,000 sorted cells, with 10%, 30% or 50% of the purified RNA used. On a BD FACSAria II, naive CD8 T cells were FACS-sorted as CD8+CD4-CCR7+CD45RA+ and collected into RLT Plus buffer. Roughly 10 TCR copies' worth of Jurkat RNA were spiked into roughly 19,000-1,000,000 naive CD8 T cell samples to test detection sensitivity. Enrichment of CD8 T cells was performed with RosetteSep CD8+ T Cell Enrichment Cocktail and Ficoll-Paque, after which ACK red cell lysis was carried out. This clonotype was seen ten or more times. The target of this receptor is not known. Within one base of it there is no much larger clone, and no base qualities were kept.

The receptor chain draws on TRBV7-9 and TRBJ1-4; the D gene is not confidently resolved. Sequenced material: naive CD8+ T cells from blood, with Jurkat cell RNA spiked in. The cell subset or site label on this specimen signifies: FACS-sorted CD8+CD4-CCR7+CD45RA+ naive T cells. This TCR was recovered from a human donor in good health. Some libraries in this study had Jurkat cell RNA spiked in. The bases read TGTGCCAGCAGCCCCACGGCAGGAGACGGCTCTAATGAAAAACTGTTTTTT. The encoded protein is CASSPTAGDGSNEKLFF.